The T cell receptor (beta chain) described here comes from a study of shared clonotypes between healthy human individuals. General observations from the study: Sequencing of the sorted subsets was shown by rarefaction to be incomplete despite large depth. Naive subsets generally had larger estimated richness than memory subsets.

For every subset, genomic DNA was evenly distributed across several immunoSEQ plates. The data were produced by immunoSEQ multiplex PCR, yet TCRdb's version contains in-frame clones alone and is incomplete. The table includes 2 million to 2.5 million clones, 80% to 95% detected once. V lost 2 bases to trimming and J lost 7 bases; unmatched junction nucleotides: 4. This CDR3 has 14 residues. Germline V gene lookup returns CDR1 MDHEN and CDR2 SYDVKM. Investigators divided CD4+ cells into CD45RA+ naive and CD45RA-negative memory subsets. This clone was seen only once. As yet, its antigen is unknown. Sequenced sample: naive CD4+ T cells from PBMCs. Regarding subset: CD45RA+ positively selected. This clonotype was obtained from a man aged 18-30 years in good health. Some clones in this sample may be carry-over from other donors' samples. V gene TRBV28 combines with J gene TRBJ2-1; TRBD2 agrees at 8 bases. The CDR3 reads CASSLGTRENEQFF. CDR3 sequence (DNA): TGTGCCAGCAGTTTAGGGACTAGGGAGAATGAGCAGTTCTTC.